The 5 T cell receptor beta chains reported below all come from one sample, sequenced in a study of response to subunit inactivated influenza vaccine. TCRdb passed the RT-PCR reads through MiXCR, listing each CDR3 protein once. This table holds roughly 190,000 distinct CDR3 sequences, around an eighth found once. The specimen was CD8+ T cells sorted from PBMCs, collected roughly 5 days after vaccination. The receptors come from a man aged 45-65 years who received an inactivated influenza vaccine.

This clonotype was seen ten or more times. The gene calls are TRBV28 and TRBJ2-5; 9 nucleotides align to TRBD1. Germline CDR1 and CDR2: MDHEN and SYDVKM. V lost 7 bases to trimming and J lost 3 bases; unmatched junction nucleotides: 9. The CDR3 is made up of 15 amino acids. CDR3 amino acids: CASTVLGDREETQYF. The CDR3 DNA reads TGTGCCAGCACCGTATTGGGGGACAGGGAAGAGACCCAGTACTTC.

This clonotype was seen a few times. The CDR3 region is CSARDTQSDNYEQYF. CDR3 DNA: TGCAGTGCTAGAGATACCCAGTCGGATAACTACGAGCAGTACTTC. The chain joins TRBV20-1 to TRBJ2-7; D is ambiguous. The V end was cut by 0 bases, the J end by 3 bases, with 15 bases between. The CDR3 is made up of 15 amino acids. Germline V gene data show CDR1 as DFQATT and CDR2 as SNEGSKA (reference sequence).

This clonotype was seen only a few times. CDR3 protein: CASSLGGSGQGSYEQYF. The CDR3 DNA reads as TGTGCCAGCAGCTTAGGGGGCTCGGGACAGGGCTCCTACGAGCAGTACTTC. The chain couples TRBV7-9 to TRBJ2-7, with 9 bases lining up with TRBD1. After removal of 1 base from V and 0 bases from J, the junction contained 7 bases not matched to a gene. The V gene's germline CDR1 is SEHNR and CDR2 FQNEAQ (reference sequence). There are 17 residues in the CDR3.

The gene calls are TRBV7-2 and TRBJ2-7; possibly TRBD1 for D (6 bases). Trimming removed 5 bases at V and 3 bases at J, with 17 bases between. CDR1 is SGHTA, CDR2 FQGNSA, per germline. The CDR3 extends over 15 amino acids. The CDR3 loop reads CASSPPRTELYEQYF. Here the CDR3 DNA reads TGTGCCAGCAGCCCTCCCCGGACAGAACTCTACGAGCAGTACTTC.

The genes are TRBV28 and TRBJ2-2; D is undetermined. Looked up from germline, CDR1 is MDHEN and CDR2 is SYDVKM. CDR3 size: 14 residues. Trimming pared 3 bases from V and 4 bases from J, leaving 9 bases between. The CDR3 region has the DNA TGTGCCAGCAGTTTTTACCGATCCACCGGGGAGCTGTTTTTT. Translating gives CASSFYRSTGELFF.